A selection of T cell receptor beta chains follows, all from one sample in a study of cytomegalovirus exposure and HLA in healthy donors. The repertoire was sequenced with immunoSEQ multiplex PCR; TCRdb's copy has only in-frame clones and lacks some. The sample includes around 150,000 clones, around 79% of them seen just once. Sequences were obtained from PBMCs. The receptors here all came from a man aged 40-50 years in good health and CMV-seropositive. Both conserved end residues are part of each CDR3. A D gene is named only where the DNA matches it firmly. A clone size is listed for some rows: how often the clone was seen (once, few, many), or a class if it is expanded.

>14|NA|few|TRBJ1-2|TRBV7-9
TGTGCCAGCAGCGGAACAGGGTCCTGGTTTGGCTACACCTTC
CASSGTGSWFGYTF
>13|NA|NA|TRBJ1-1|TRBV30
TGTGCCTGGAGTGTGCGGGGCGGCACTGAAGCTTTCTTT
CAWSVRGGTEAFF
>14|TRBD1|NA|TRBJ1-2|TRBV28
TGTGCCAGCAGGGGGACAGGGGACAACTATGGCTACACCTTC
CASRGTGDNYGYTF
>13|NA|once|TRBJ2-3|TRBV25-1
TGTGCCAGCAGTGAACGGACTCTGGATACGCAGTATTTT
CASSERTLDTQYF
>12|NA|NA|TRBJ2-7|TRBV7-6
TGTGCCAGCTCGGGGATCTCCTACGAGCAGTACTTC
CASSGISYEQYF
>13|NA|few|TRBJ1-3|TRBV2
TGTGCCAGGGGGGGAAGCTCTGGAAACACCATATATTTT
CARGGSSGNTIYF
>17|TRBD2|once|TRBJ2-2|TRBV5-1
TGCGCCAGCAGCTCAGGACTAGCGGGTCCGAACACCGGGGAGCTGTTTTTT
CASSSGLAGPNTGELFF
>15|NA|NA|TRBJ1-1|TRBV27
TGTGCCAGCAGTTTTTTGGAGGGGCCTAACACTGAAGCTTTCTTT
CASSFLEGPNTEAFF
>13|TRBD1|NA|TRBJ2-7|TRBV6-5
TGTGCCAGCAGACCGACAGGGGAGGTCGAGCAGTACTTC
CASRPTGEVEQYF
>17|NA|once|TRBJ2-3|TRBV29-1
TGCAGCGTAACGACAGGTCAGGGCCAGAAGGGCACGGATACGCAGTATTTT
CSVTTGQGQKGTDTQYF
>17|NA|NA|TRBJ1-1|TRBV10-3
TGTGCCACCCACGGTGGGGGGGGATCGGGTTTTGGTACTGAAGCTTTCTTT
CATHGGGGSGFGTEAFF
>16|TRBD2|few|TRBJ2-7|TRBV7-6
TGTGCCAGCAGCTTAGCTCTCGGTAGCGGGATCTACGAGCAGTACTTC
CASSLALGSGIYEQYF
>15|TRBD2|NA|TRBJ2-7|TRBV28
TGTGCCAGCAGGGTGACTAGCGGGTTTGCCTACGAGCAGTACTTC
CASRVTSGFAYEQYF
>12|NA|once|TRBJ1-1|TRBV30
TGTGCCTGGGGGAGGGGATGGGGTGAAGCTTTCTTT
CAWGRGWGEAFF
>13|NA|NA|TRBJ2-7|TRBV10-1
TGCGCCAGCAGTGAGTCGGGCAACTACGAGCAGTACTTC
CASSESGNYEQYF
>15|NA|NA|TRBJ2-1|TRBV12-2
TGTGCAAGTCGCCTCCGTGGTAGCGGGAGTAATGAGCAGTTCTTC
CASRLRGSGSNEQFF
>11|NA|once|TRBJ1-2|TRBV29-1
TGCAGCGTCAGGTTACAGGGTGGCTACACCTTC
CSVRLQGGYTF
>15|TRBD1|once|TRBJ1-6|TRBV15
TGTGCCACCAGCAGAGATACACAGGGGATTTCACCCCTCCACTTT
CATSRDTQGISPLHF
>12|NA|NA|TRBJ1-4|TRBV6-5
TGTGCCAGCAGCAGGGAAGGAGAAAAACTGTTTTTT
CASSREGEKLFF
>13|NA|NA|TRBJ2-7|TRBV30
TGTGCCTGGAGGGCCCGCGGAACCTACGAGCAGTACTTC
CAWRARGTYEQYF
>15|NA|few|TRBJ2-3|TRBV11-3
TGTGCCAGCAGCCAGGGTGGGTCGAGCACAGATACGCAGTATTTT
CASSQGGSSTDTQYF
>15|NA|few|TRBJ2-4|TRBV5-1
TGCGCCAGCAGCTTTCCGGGTCTAGCCAAAAACATTCAGTACTTC
CASSFPGLAKNIQYF
>18|NA|NA|TRBJ1-1|TRBV4-2
TGTGCCAGCAGCCAAGAACCCCACCGCCAGGGGATGAACACTGAAGCTTTCTTT
CASSQEPHRQGMNTEAFF
>15|TRBD2|NA|TRBJ2-3|TRBV29-1
TGCAGCGCACCAAGCAGCGGGGGTTACACAGATACGCAGTATTTT
CSAPSSGGYTDTQYF
>15|NA|NA|TRBJ2-6|TRBV19
TGTGCCAGTAGTATAAGGCGGACTGGGGCCAACGTCCTGACTTTC
CASSIRRTGANVLTF
>14|TRBD1|NA|TRBJ1-4|TRBV4-1
TGCGCCAGCAGCCCGGGACAGCTTAATGAAAAACTGTTTTTT
CASSPGQLNEKLFF
>13|NA|NA|TRBJ2-7|TRBV27
TGTGCCAGCAGTTTATGGGGGCCCTACGAGCAGTACTTC
CASSLWGPYEQYF
>13|NA|NA|TRBJ2-1|TRBV14
TGTGCCAGCAGCCACCGGATCAGGTATGAGCAGTTCTTC
CASSHRIRYEQFF
>15|NA|once|TRBJ2-7|TRBV7-8
TGTGCCAGCAGCTCCGTGGCTAGCGCAACCTACGAGCAGTACTTC
CASSSVASATYEQYF
>15|TRBD2|NA|TRBJ2-7|TRBV28
TGTGCCAGCAGTTTAGCTAGCGGGGGGTCCTACGAGCAGTACTTC
CASSLASGGSYEQYF
>14|TRBD1|NA|TRBJ1-1|TRBV9
TGTGCCAGCAGCCTACGACAGGGAGACACTGAAGCTTTCTTT
CASSLRQGDTEAFF
>12|NA|once|TRBJ2-7|TRBV29-1
TGCAGCGCAGCCGGGGATCTCTACGAGCAGTACTTC
CSAAGDLYEQYF
>12|NA|NA|TRBJ2-3|TRBV5-1
TGCGCCAGCAGCTCTGGCACAGATACGCAGTATTTT
CASSSGTDTQYF
>15|TRBD2|NA|TRBJ2-7|TRBV5-1
TGCGCCAGCAGCTTACAGGTAGCGGGAGGTGCCGAGCAGTACTTC
CASSLQVAGGAEQYF
>15|NA|NA|TRBJ2-1|TRBV6-5
TGTGCCAGCGGAGCGACGGGAAGCTCCTACAATGAGCAGTTCTTC
CASGATGSSYNEQFF
>18|NA|NA|TRBJ1-1|TRBV7-9
TGTGCCAGCAGCTCGACCCTCGTTGTAAGGCTCCCAGGAACTGAAGCTTTCTTT
CASSSTLVVRLPGTEAFF
>14|TRBD2|NA|TRBJ2-1|TRBV6-5
TGTGCCAGCAGTACTAGCGGGCGCTACAATGAGCAGTTCTTC
CASSTSGRYNEQFF
>15|TRBD1|NA|TRBJ1-1|TRBV5-1
TGCGCCAGCAGCGGGAAGACAGGGGTTAACACTGAAGCTTTCTTT
CASSGKTGVNTEAFF
>15|NA|NA|TRBJ2-7|TRBV5-5
TGTGCCAGCAGCTACTACCAGGGACTTTTGTACGAGCAGTACTTC
CASSYYQGLLYEQYF
>15|TRBD1|NA|TRBJ2-2|TRBV5-1
TGCGCCAGCAGCCCTCGGACAGGGAACACCGGGGAGCTGTTTTTT
CASSPRTGNTGELFF
>12|NA|NA|TRBJ2-6|TRBV19
TGTGCCAGCGGGAGAGGGGCCAACGTCCTGACTTTC
CASGRGANVLTF
>19|NA|NA|TRBJ1-4|TRBV15
TGTGCCACCAGCAGAGATTTAAGATTTCCGGACTCAGAGAATGAAAAACTGTTTTTT
CATSRDLRFPDSENEKLFF
>13|NA|NA|TRBJ1-1|TRBV18
TGTGCCAGCTCACTCGACTTGAACACTGAAGCTTTCTTT
CASSLDLNTEAFF
>14|NA|NA|TRBJ2-1|TRBV5-1
TGCGCCAGTCACCTAGGGGGCTCCTACAATGAGCAGTTCTTC
CASHLGGSYNEQFF
>19|TRBD2|NA|TRBJ2-1|TRBV30
TGTGCCTGGAGGGTACCCGGGGGACTAGCCCTGAGCTCCTACAATGAGCAGTTCTTC
CAWRVPGGLALSSYNEQFF
>14|TRBD1|NA|TRBJ1-1|TRBV18
TGTGCCAGCTCTCCAGGGGGGGGGCACACTGAAGCTTTCTTT
CASSPGGGHTEAFF
>16|NA|NA|TRBJ2-6|TRBV5-1
TGCGCCAGCAGCCGCCGGCAGGGAACTGGGGCCAACGTCCTGACTTTC
CASSRRQGTGANVLTF
>16|TRBD1|few|TRBJ2-3|TRBV5-1
TGCGCCAGCAGCCGTCCCGGGACAGGGGGCCCAGATACGCAGTATTTT
CASSRPGTGGPDTQYF
>15|TRBD2|NA|TRBJ2-1|TRBV7-2
TGTGCCAGCAGCGAGAGGACTAGCGGGAGTAACGAGCAGTTCTTC
CASSERTSGSNEQFF
>13|NA|NA|TRBJ1-5|TRBV28
TGTGCCAGCAGTTTCAGTCTGGATCAGCCCCAGCATTTT
CASSFSLDQPQHF
>16|TRBD1|NA|TRBJ2-5|TRBV7-8
TGTGCCAGCAGCCTACATATCGGGACAGGGAAAGAGACCCAGTACTTC
CASSLHIGTGKETQYF
>15|NA|few|TRBJ2-3|TRBV7-2
TGTGCCAGCAGCTTAGCGCAGGGTTTGGCAGATACGCAGTATTTT
CASSLAQGLADTQYF
>13|NA|once|TRBJ1-5|TRBV30
TGTGCCTGGAGCCTACTTAGCAATCAGCCCCAGCATTTT
CAWSLLSNQPQHF
>12|NA|NA|TRBJ1-2|TRBV14
TGTGCCAGCAGCGTCGGGTTTTATGGCTACACCTTC
CASSVGFYGYTF
>13|TRBD1|NA|TRBJ1-2|TRBV2
TGTGCCAGCAGTGGCGACAGGGCGGGCGGCTACACCTTC
CASSGDRAGGYTF
>15|NA|NA|TRBJ1-2|TRBV18
TGTGCCAGCTCACCACCCGCGGGGCGCTTCTATGGCTACACCTTC
CASSPPAGRFYGYTF
>14|NA|NA|TRBJ2-1|TRBV21-1
TGTGCCAGCAGCTTGGAGGGTCTCTACAATGAGCAGTTCTTC
CASSLEGLYNEQFF